The T cell receptor (beta chain) described here comes from a study of blood T cells in healthy people across ages (dated by TCRdb to the mid-2010s). Some background on the complete study: In model experiments, template switching captured roughly one uniquely barcoded TCR beta cDNA molecule for every two T cells. The study measured age-related changes in TCR beta repertoire diversity using deep sequencing normalized with unique cDNA molecular identifiers. The donors were divided into four age groups: young (average 16 years), middle-aged (about 39), aged (approximately 62) and long-lived (roughly 88). To avoid experimental bias, donors of different ages were spread randomly across the sequencing lanes. The study analyzed two additional independent replicas of 1 million unique cDNA reads from the same blood draw for two donors, one aged 18 to 29 and one aged 80 or older.

Notes on this clonotype: Its recognized antigen is unknown. Per-base quality was not reported, and no clone a single base away is much larger than it.

Broader findings and caveats from the paper: Bulk unsorted PBMC profiling prevented conclusive comparison of naive and antigen-experienced compartments. The long-lived group showed more naive CD4+ T cells, fewer expanded clones and increased TCR diversity than the aged group, suggesting age selection. Estimates of total diversity based on one million sequenced T cells were considered lower bounds and underestimates. Observed TCR beta diversity correlated strongly with the percentage of naive T cells measured by flow cytometry. Observed TCR beta diversity per million T cells fell roughly linearly with age, and a significant reduction was already apparent by age approximately 40. Because the CMV infection status of the donors was unknown, age-related changes in expanded clonotypes may potentially have been confounded.

The method behind the library was 5' RACE. The instrument was an Illumina HiSeq 2500. A second 7 to 11 cycle PCR used a sample-barcoded 5' primer and a J-beta primer mix. A unique molecular identifier was introduced onto each TCR beta cDNA molecule by a template-switch 5' adaptor carrying 12 random nucleotides. At least 3 million CDR3-containing paired-end reads were obtained from each sample. First-strand cDNA synthesis was performed from all RNA using the Mint cDNA synthesis kit, with priming by a TRBC-specific oligonucleotide. After uracil-DNA glycosylase treatment, a first 18-cycle PCR used universal primers M1SS and BC2_uni_R on all cDNA. The original methods were these. Normalization of each sample was performed by random selection of 1 million high-quality reads, each carrying a distinct molecular identifier. Reads sharing molecular identifiers were discarded rather than binned into consensus sequences. MiTCR, run with a Q25 quality threshold and the strictest error-elimination algorithm, handled CDR3 identification, clonotype clustering and error correction. Lower-bound total TCR beta diversity was estimated with a nonparametric unseen species model using Euler transformation. TCRdb redid the processing of the public reads, applying fastp at Q25 and MiXCR, and retained in-frame beta chains. Each record represents a unique CDR3 protein, reported with the most common genes and DNA among its rows. The V and J calls come from TCRdb's annotation, not from the publication. Present in this sample are about 1.6 million distinct CDR3 sequences, around 35% of which were seen just once. Of the sample, about 11% falls within the top ten clones.

The 40 or so donors, aged about 6 to 95 years, were systemically healthy Caucasian individuals from Russia. Approximately 9 milliliters of peripheral blood were collected from each donor into EDTA-treated Vacutainer tubes. Ficoll-Paque density-gradient centrifugation was used to isolate PBMCs, with at least 6.5 million per sample. Total RNA, at least 5.5 micrograms per sample, was extracted from PBMCs with Trizol reagent. The percentages of naive CD45RAhigh/CD27high T cells were determined by flow cytometry on a PBMC aliquot from every donor. The germline ends are 13 bases apart after V is trimmed by 5 bases and J by 2 bases. CDR1 is given as MNHEY and CDR2 as SMNVEV, both from the germline V gene (reference sequence). Counted from cysteine to phenylalanine, this CDR3 has 14 amino acids. Solely the CDR3 DNA is kept, with 42 bases framed from the first base.

The clonotype was recovered from a woman aged 25 to 39 in good health. The chain joins TRBV27 to TRBJ2-7; the D segment could be TRBD1, given 7 matching bases. Material for sequencing was blood. The base sequence is TGTGCCAGCAGTGCAGGGGGGTCGACCTACGAGCAGTACTTC. It specifies CASSAGGSTYEQYF.